Each of the 16 T cell receptor beta chains below was sequenced from the same sample in a study of read filtering for tumor transcriptome and immune sequencing. This library used roughly 370 ng RNA and molecular barcoded adaptors spanning alpha/delta and beta/gamma chains. A single record per CDR3 protein comes from TCRdb applying MiXCR to the reads. The repertoire has 30,000 to 35,000 distinct CDR3 sequences, approximately 17% of them found once; the top ten carry 15% to 20%. Sequencing used a population of CD138-negative cells sorted from bone marrow. The receptors were sampled from a donor over 35 with multiple myeloma.

This clonotype came up many times. This chain joins TRBV4-2 and TRBJ2-5; no clear D. Trimming took 1 base from V and 5 from J, leaving 11 bases between them. This CDR3 spans 14 amino acids. The germline V gene has CDR1 LGHNA and CDR2 YNFKEQ. CDR3 protein: CASSQVQVAETQYF. CDR3 nucleotides: TGTGCCAGCAGCCAAGTGCAGGTGGCGGAGACCCAGTACTTC.

This clonotype occurred many times. The DNA of the CDR3 is TGTGCCATCAGTCCGGGAGGGCAAGAGACCCAGTACTTC. Encoded protein: CAISPGGQETQYF. The V call is TRBV10-3, the J call TRBJ2-5; the match to TRBD2 covers 8 bases. Germline assignment: CDR1 ENHRY and CDR2 SYGVKD. The CDR3 runs 13 residues. The ends lost 5 bases at V and 2 bases at J; junction bases unmatched: 1.

This clonotype was recorded many times. V gene TRBV29-1 combines with J gene TRBJ2-1, with 8 nucleotides matching TRBD1. Germline trimming cut 6 bases from V and 8 bases from J; bases unmatched to any gene: 3. Germline CDR1 and CDR2: SQVTM and ANQGSEA. The CDR3 length is 11 residues. The CDR3 sequence: CSVDRVDEQFF. Written as DNA, the CDR3 is TGCAGCGTGGACAGGGTCGATGAGCAGTTCTTC.

This clonotype has at least ten counts. This chain links TRBV4-2 with TRBJ2-3, with 14 nucleotides matching TRBD2. The CDR3 length is 15 residues. V shed 4 bases, J shed 6 bases, and the junction held 3 bases outside the gene matches. Germline CDR1 and CDR2: LGHNA and YNFKEQ. The CDR3 DNA sequence: TGTGCCAGCAGCCGGACTAGCGGGGGGTCGGATACGCAGTATTTT. Amino acids: CASSRTSGGSDTQYF.

This clonotype showed up just once. Compared with germline, one end of the junction differs, possibly owing to a read error. The chain links TRBV5-4 to TRBJ2-7, with D unresolved. The CDR3 consists of 14 residues. Per the germline V gene, CDR1 is SGHNT and CDR2 is YYREEE (reference sequence). The CDR3 here is CASSSRSRTYVQYF. CDR3 bases: TGTGCCAGCAGCTCGAGGTCTAGGACCTACGTGCAGTACTTC.

This clonotype is labeled medium-sized. CDR3 protein: CSVRDPYNEQFF. DNA for the CDR3: TGCAGTGTAAGGGACCCCTACAATGAGCAGTTCTTC. The rearrangement uses TRBV20-1 and TRBJ2-1; D is perhaps TRBD1 or TRBD2 (5 bases each). Trimming shortened V by 7 bases and J by 2 bases, and 9 bases separated the two germline ends. Germline lookup yields CDR1 DFQATT and CDR2 SNEGSKA (reference sequence). The CDR3 length is 12 residues.

This clonotype has a handful of counts. A read error may explain this, as a much larger clone is one base away. The chain carries TRBV7-9 and TRBJ2-7; D is unclear. V lost 4 bases, J lost 0 bases, and 13 bases lay in between. The CDR3 is 15 amino acids. Per germline, CDR1 SEHNR and CDR2 FQNEAQ (reference sequence). The CDR3 nucleotides are TGTGCCAGCAGCTCGACTCCGTCGAACTCCTACGAGCAGTACTTC. It yields the protein CASSSTPSNSYEQYF.

This clonotype was observed many times. The chain uses TRBV19 and TRBJ1-2, with a weak D call TRBD1 (6 bases). The CDR3 extends over 17 amino acids. Trimming stripped 6 bases from V and 2 bases from J, with 22 bases between. The germline V gene has CDR1 LNHDA and CDR2 SQIVND (reference sequence). The CDR3 DNA sequence: TGTGCCAGTAGCCCGAGGGGGGCCCCAACGAAAAACTATGGCTACACCTTC. Its protein product is CASSPRGAPTKNYGYTF.

The table lists this clonotype with many counts. The rearrangement joins TRBV28 to TRBJ1-1; D not resolved. CDR3 size: 13 residues. The V gene's germline CDR1 is MDHEN and CDR2 SYDVKM. The V and J ends lost 1 base and 5 bases respectively, with 8 bases between them. CDR3 sequence (DNA): TGTGCCAGCAGTTTATTCCGGGTTACTGAAGCTTTCTTT. It yields the protein CASSLFRVTEAFF.

This clonotype was detected ten times or more. The chain links TRBV12-3 or TRBV12-4 to TRBJ2-7; 7 positions agree with TRBD1. Trimming cost V 6 bases and J 3 bases; bases outside gene matches: 8. The CDR3 extends over 14 amino acids. In DNA, the CDR3 is TGTGCCAGCAGCTTACAGACAGGGCTCTACGAGCAGTACTTC. This codes for CASSLQTGLYEQYF.

This clonotype was seen repeatedly, ten times or more. The chain has TRBV20-1 and TRBJ2-7; D might be TRBD2 (6 bases). CDR1 and CDR2 (germline): DFQATT, SNEGSKA (reference sequence). V gave up 5 bases and J gave up 0 bases, with 11 bases separating them. The CDR3 has 13 residues. CDR3 region: CSAPRDFSYEQYF. CDR3 sequence (DNA): TGCAGTGCTCCCCGGGACTTCTCCTACGAGCAGTACTTC.

This clonotype showed up many times. This chain links TRBV10-3 with TRBJ2-3; unclear D gene. Between the trimmed V and J ends, which lost 0 bases and 1 base, there was a span of 8 bases. The CDR3 consists of 15 residues. From germline, CDR1 is ENHRY and CDR2 SYGVKD. CDR3: CAISESGLGTDTQYF. Written as DNA, the CDR3 is TGTGCCATCAGTGAGTCCGGGTTGGGCACAGATACGCAGTATTTT.

The gene calls are TRBV30 and TRBJ2-1, with 14 positions matching TRBD2. The V and J ends lost 0 bases and 0 bases, in that order; junction bases with no gene match: 7. CDR3 length: 19 residues. The germline CDR1 and CDR2 sequences are GTSNPN and SVGIG (reference sequence). This CDR3 is CAWSVLGLAGVSSYNEQFF. In DNA form, the CDR3 reads TGTGCCTGGAGTGTACTGGGACTAGCGGGGGTGAGCTCCTACAATGAGCAGTTCTTC.

This clonotype was picked up many times. The chain combines TRBV7-6 with TRBJ2-2; D may be TRBD1 or TRBD2 (5 bases each). V was trimmed by 4 bases and J by 6 bases, leaving 15 bases between them. Germline values: CDR1 SGHVS, CDR2 FNYEAQ. This CDR3 has 15 amino acids. The CDR3 sequence: CASSSASRGAGELFF. As DNA, the CDR3 is TGTGCCAGCAGCTCGGCTTCTCGGGGCGCCGGGGAGCTGTTTTTT.

At least ten counts were recorded for this clonotype. The chain recombines TRBV19 with TRBJ1-5; TRBD1 aligns across 10 bases. Per the germline V gene, CDR1 is LNHDA and CDR2 is SQIVND (reference sequence). The CDR3 length is 15 residues. Trimming at V came to 5 bases and at J to 4 bases, leaving 5 bases not matched to a gene. The CDR3 DNA reads TGTGCCAGTAGTGTGGGACAGGGGTTAAATCAGCCCCAGCATTTT. This encodes CASSVGQGLNQPQHF. The full variable domain, rest sourced from reference TRBV19 and TRBJ1-5, is DGGITQSPKYLFRKEGQNVTLSCEQNLNHDAMYWYRQDPGQGLRLIYYSQIVNDFQKGDIAEGYSVSREKKESFPLTVTSAQKNPTAFYLCASSVGQGLNQPQHFGDGTRLSIL.

This clonotype has at least ten counts. V and J are TRBV19 and TRBJ2-1, with a weak D call TRBD2 (5 bases). With 1 base removed from V and 7 bases from J, the gap between germline ends came to 8 bases. CDR3 length: 13 amino acids. Per germline, CDR1 LNHDA and CDR2 SQIVND (reference sequence). CDR3 DNA sequence: TGTGCCAGTAGTATAGTGGGGAGAAATGAGCAGTTCTTC. Protein sequence: CASSIVGRNEQFF.